The sequence of this TCR beta chain was determined in a study of blood T cell repertoires in COVID-19. Using immunoSEQ multiplex PCR, the repertoire was profiled, and TCRdb retains in-frame clones only, with some absent. In the table there are 350,000 to 450,000 clones, around 87% of which are singletons. Seattle participants joined during active infection and were tracked over time. V shed 5 bases and J shed 1 base, with 13 bases lying between them. CDR3 length equals 15 residues. Germline V gives CDR1 SGHRS, CDR2 YFSETQ. The material sequenced was peripheral blood. The receptor was isolated from a woman aged 55-69 years with COVID-19, enrolled during active disease. The J gene is TRBJ1-5, the V gene TRBV5-1; tentatively, D is TRBD1 (6 bases). Here the CDR3 DNA reads TGCGCCAGCAGTCCAGGGGCTTGGAGCAATCAGCCCCAGCATTTT. This gives the protein CASSPGAWSNQPQHF.